The 22 T cell receptor beta chains listed next were all sequenced from one sample in a study of a mutant IDH1 vaccine in newly diagnosed glioma. Regarding time point: week 5, during vaccination. Vaccinated patients received 300 ug of mutant IDH1 20-mer peptide per dose, with topical imiquimod. What these receptors recognize is not known. Sequenced by immunoSEQ multiplex PCR; TCRdb stores in-frame clones only, minus some. Of some 48,000 clones listed, roughly 73% are singletons. Sequencing used PBMCs, obtained from a glioma patient whose treatment included an IDH1 peptide vaccine. The source of these receptors is a woman aged 40 to 49 with glioma.

This chain joins TRBV9 and TRBJ1-2; 8 bases align to TRBD1. V was pared by 5 bases and J by 8 bases, with 2 bases of the junction left unmatched. The CDR3 covers 11 residues. The germline gives CDR1 SGDLS, CDR2 YYNGEE. CDR3 sequence reads: CASSGQGGYTF. In DNA, the CDR3 is TGTGCCAGCAGTGGACAGGGAGGCTACACCTTC.

V and J are TRBV5-1 and TRBJ2-7; 10 bases agree with TRBD1. The CDR3 loop spans 13 amino acids. Germline V gives CDR1 SGHRS, CDR2 YFSETQ. With V trimmed by 5 bases and J by 4 bases, 3 bases remained unmatched. CDR3 in DNA: TGCGCCAGCAGTGGGACAGGGGTTTACGAGCAGTACTTC. This codes for CASSGTGVYEQYF.

This clone came up a few times. The chain has TRBV14 and TRBJ1-6; D remains ambiguous. Germline-derived CDR1 and CDR2 are SGHDN and FVKESK. This CDR3 is 16 amino acids long. V was pared by 0 bases and J by 0 bases, with 6 bases between. The CDR3: CASSQDVGSYNSPLHF. The CDR3 DNA follows: TGTGCCAGCAGCCAAGATGTGGGCTCCTATAATTCACCCCTCCACTTT.

J is TRBJ1-2 and V is TRBV7-8, with 7 bases fitting TRBD1. This CDR3 contains 17 residues. The V and J ends lost 5 bases and 0 bases, in that order; junction bases with no gene match: 12. The germline V gene has CDR1 SGHVS and CDR2 FQNEAQ. The CDR3 here is CASSPRQGSPANYGYTF. The CDR3 DNA reads as TGTGCCAGCAGCCCACGACAGGGTTCGCCAGCTAACTATGGCTACACCTTC.

This chain uses TRBV6-5 with TRBJ1-1, with D hard to call. V lost 0 bases and J lost 1, with 6 bases in between. The CDR3 runs 14 residues. Germline V lookup: CDR1 MNHEY, CDR2 SVGAGI. Here the CDR3 reads CASSYSPTNTEAFF. The CDR3 DNA reads as TGTGCCAGCAGTTACTCGCCGACGAACACTGAAGCTTTCTTT.

The V call is TRBV13, the J call TRBJ1-5, with D unresolved. The CDR3 sequence is 16 residues long. Per germline, CDR1 PRHDT and CDR2 FYEKMQ (reference sequence). Trimming removed 1 base at V and 6 bases at J, with 16 bases between. The chain's CDR3 is CASSLEARFWGQPQHF. The CDR3 bases are TGTGCCAGCAGCTTAGAGGCGAGGTTCTGGGGTCAGCCCCAGCATTTT.

A word on this clone: One end of the junction does not line up with germline, which may come from a read error. The gene calls are TRBV7-7 and TRBJ2-5, with 8 bases aligning to TRBD2. This CDR3 comprises 14 residues. Germline V gene data show CDR1 as SSHAT and CDR2 as FNYEAQ (reference sequence). The CDR3 here is CASSLAGPRETQYF. The CDR3 DNA sequence: TGTGCTAGCAGCTTAGCGGGACCTAGGGAGACCCAGTACTTC.

This chain joins TRBV1 and TRBJ2-7. TRBV1 is listed as a pseudogene. CDR3 length: 20 residues. The CDR3: CTSSQDRIGPPYRSSYEQYF. The CDR3 bases are TGCACCAGCAGCCAAGATCGTATAGGGCCCCCGTATAGAAGCTCCTACGAGCAGTACTTC.

V is TRBV7-2 and J is TRBJ1-2; D unresolved. Looked up from germline, CDR1 is SGHTA and CDR2 is FQGNSA. The V end lost 3 bases, the J end lost 2 bases, and 7 bases lay between the germline ends. The CDR3 spans 13 residues. The CDR3, as DNA: TGTGCCAGCAGCTTTTGGCAGAACTATGGCTACACCTTC. Amino acids: CASSFWQNYGYTF.

The chain couples TRBV30 to TRBJ1-6; TRBD1 aligns across 7 bases. The CDR3 has 16 residues. The J segment lost 14 bases and the V segment lost 2 bases, leaving 18 bases of the junction unmatched. CDR1 and CDR2 from the germline V gene are GTSNPN and SVGIG (reference sequence). The CDR3: CAWSPGTVASRGTLHF. For the CDR3, the DNA is TGTGCCTGGAGTCCGGGGACAGTGGCTAGCCGGGGCACCCTCCACTTT.

The V and J genes are TRBV6-6 and TRBJ1-5; D is unresolved. In germline, CDR1 is MNHNY, CDR2 SVGAGI (reference sequence). The CDR3 totals 12 residues. The V and J ends lost 0 bases and 6 bases respectively, with 3 bases between them. The CDR3 protein is CASSYSSQPQHF. The DNA of the CDR3 is TGTGCCAGCAGTTACTCGAGTCAGCCCCAGCATTTT.

The sample holds one count of this clone. The gene calls are TRBV29-1 and TRBJ2-7; 10 bases align to TRBD1. This CDR3 has 14 amino acids. V was clipped by 7 bases and J by 2 bases; unmatched bases: 8. Per germline, CDR1 SQVTM and CDR2 ANQGSEA. CDR3 nucleotide sequence: TGCAGCGCCGCCGGGACAGGGGCTCCCTACGAGCAGTACTTC. This translates into CSAAGTGAPYEQYF.

This chain connects TRBV19 to TRBJ1-5; perhaps TRBD1 as D (5 bases). Between the trimmed V and J ends, which lost 5 bases and 2 bases, there was a span of 19 bases. Per germline, CDR1 LNHDA and CDR2 SQIVND (reference sequence). This CDR3 spans 17 amino acids. The chain's CDR3 is CASSPSVGQGGNQPQHF. The CDR3 DNA sequence: TGTGCCAGTAGTCCCAGCGTGGGGCAGGGTGGCAATCAGCCCCAGCATTTT.

J is TRBJ2-2 and V is TRBV10-2; TRBD2 agrees at 9 bases. V lost 6 bases to trimming and J lost 5 bases; unmatched junction nucleotides: 10. CDR1 WSHSY and CDR2 SAAADI come from the germline V gene. The CDR3 loop spans 16 amino acids. The CDR3 region is CASSWGGAGGTGELFF. CDR3 bases: TGCGCCAGCAGCTGGGGGGGAGCGGGGGGAACCGGGGAGCTGTTTTTT.

J is TRBJ2-3 and V is TRBV15; tentatively, D is TRBD2 (6 bases). V was clipped by 3 bases and J by 0 bases, with 7 bases between them. This CDR3 spans 14 amino acids. CDR1 and CDR2 from the germline V gene are LNHNV and YYDKDF (reference sequence). In DNA form, the CDR3 reads TGTGCCACCAGCAGGGGACTTAGCACAGATACGCAGTATTTT. Its protein product is CATSRGLSTDTQYF.

The chain has TRBV5-1 and TRBJ2-1; 12 nucleotides align to TRBD2. The length of the CDR3 is 15 residues. Germline assignment: CDR1 SGHRS and CDR2 YFSETQ. V was pared by 4 bases and J by 5 bases, with 4 bases of the junction left unmatched. As DNA, the CDR3 is TGCGCCAGCAGCAGGGGACTAGCGGGTAACAATGAGCAGTTCTTC. Residues: CASSRGLAGNNEQFF.

The genes are TRBV4-3 and TRBJ1-4; 7 bases map to TRBD1. This CDR3 has 15 amino acids. Looked up from germline, CDR1 is LGHNA and CDR2 is YSLEER. Trimming took 4 bases from V and 8 from J; bases not matched to a gene: 10. CDR3 in amino acids: CASSLEGRGPEKLFF. The CDR3 DNA is TGCGCCAGCAGCCTCGAGGGAAGGGGGCCCGAAAAACTGTTTTTT.

The gene calls are TRBV19 and TRBJ1-2; 9 positions agree with TRBD1. The CDR3 extends over 14 amino acids. Germline CDR1 is LNHDA and CDR2 is SQIVND (reference sequence). V was pared by 6 bases and J by 5 bases, with 7 bases of the junction left unmatched. DNA of the CDR3: TGTGCCAGTAGCTCGACAGGGGGGGAATATGGCTACACCTTC. Amino acids: CASSSTGGEYGYTF.

The V call is TRBV2, the J call TRBJ1-5; 7 nucleotides match TRBD1. The CDR3 covers 13 residues. The trim removed 0 bases at V and 11 bases at J, leaving 4 bases unmatched. Germline CDR1 reads SNHLY; CDR2 reads FYNNEI. CDR3 sequence reads: CASSEAGTVAQHF. Written as DNA, the CDR3 is TGTGCCAGCAGTGAAGCCGGGACAGTGGCCCAGCATTTT. Supplemented by reference TRBV2 and TRBJ1-5, the full variable domain reads EPEVTQTPSHQVTQMGQEVILRCVPISNHLYFYWYRQILGQKVEFLVSFYNNEISEKSEIFDDQFSVERPDGSNFTLKIRSTKLEDSAMYFCASSEAGTVAQHFGDGTRLSIL.

This sequence joins TRBV29-1 and TRBJ2-1, with D possibly TRBD1 on 6 matching bases. The CDR3 has 12 residues. Per germline, CDR1 SQVTM and CDR2 ANQGSEA. CDR3 residues: CAGTLSYNEQFF. The DNA for the CDR3 is TGCGCCGGGACATTGTCCTACAATGAGCAGTTCTTC.

The V call is TRBV5-1, the J call TRBJ2-7, with TRBD2 matching over 8 bases. Trimming took 0 bases from V and 2 from J; bases not matched to a gene: 7. CDR3 size: 16 residues. Germline lookup yields CDR1 SGHRS and CDR2 YFSETQ. CDR3 coding DNA: TGCGCCAGCAGCTTGGTCGGCGGGGGGCCTACCTACGAGCAGTACTTC. It codes for CASSLVGGGPTYEQYF.

The V and J genes are TRBV30 and TRBJ2-4; D perhaps matches TRBD2 (5 bases). The CDR3 spans 13 residues. V gave up 5 bases and J gave up 5 bases, with 13 bases separating them. Germline CDR1 is GTSNPN and CDR2 is SVGIG (reference sequence). The CDR3 sequence is CAWGNGVQNIQYF. The CDR3 nucleotides read TGTGCCTGGGGCAACGGGGTCCAAAACATTCAGTACTTC.